The rows below give T cell receptor beta chains drawn from one sample of a study of Ad26.COV2.S vaccination and SARS-CoV-2 variants. Some clones are missing from TCRdb's copy, which holds only in-frame ones; the method was immunoSEQ multiplex PCR. The profile covers roughly 140,000 clones, with 70% to 90% appearing a single time and 5% taken by the ten largest. The source material was peripheral blood, sampled after recovery from COVID-19. All receptors come from a human donor who had recovered from COVID-19. Each CDR3 is given with its conserved first and last residue. The order of the fields is D gene, V gene, J gene, clone size, CDR3 DNA, CDR3 protein. A D gene is named only where the DNA matches it firmly. Clone size is not always given. Where it is, it says once, few, many or a class for expanded clones.

NA	TRBV2	TRBJ2-1	NA	TGTGCCAGCACCCAGGGGCCCTCCAATGAGCAGTTCTTC	CASTQGPSNEQFF
TRBD1	TRBV7-9	TRBJ2-1	once	TGTGCCAGCAGCTCTGACAGGGGTAACCAGTTCTTC	CASSSDRGNQFF
NA	TRBV3-1/TRBV3-2	TRBJ2-1	NA	TGTGCCAGCAGCCAAGCACAAGGGGAGCAGTTCTTC	CASSQAQGEQFF
TRBD1	TRBV19	TRBJ2-7	NA	TGTGCCAGTAGTCTGACCGGGACAGGGTCCTACGAGCAGTACTTC	CASSLTGTGSYEQYF
NA	TRBV20-1	TRBJ2-7	few	TGCAGTGCTAGTTGGGGAGACAGGAGGTACGAGCAGTACTTC	CSASWGDRRYEQYF
NA	TRBV7-9	TRBJ2-7	NA	TGTGCCAGCAGCCCCCGCCGGGGCGGGGGCCAACAAAGCTCCTACGAGCAGTACTTC	CASSPRRGGGQQSSYEQYF
NA	TRBV6-5	TRBJ2-7	NA	TGTGCCAGCAGTTACCTTGGGGGTAGGGGTTACGAGCAGTACTTC	CASSYLGGRGYEQYF
NA	TRBV5-4	TRBJ1-4	NA	TGTGCCAGCAGCTTAAGGGGCCCCTCAACTAATGAAAAACTGTTTTTT	CASSLRGPSTNEKLFF
NA	TRBV15	TRBJ2-1	once	TGTGCCACCAGCAGAGAGGGGGGTGAGCAGTTCTTC	CATSREGGEQFF
NA	TRBV24-1	TRBJ2-3	NA	TGTGCCACCAGCAAGGGGGTCCCAGGGGATACGCAGTATTTT	CATSKGVPGDTQYF
NA	TRBV5-5	TRBJ2-7	few	TGTGCCAGCAGCTTCGGAGATTCCTACGAGCAGTACTTC	CASSFGDSYEQYF
NA	TRBV6-5	TRBJ1-2	NA	TGTGCCAGCAGTTATCCAGGGAATAACTATGGCTACACCTTC	CASSYPGNNYGYTF
TRBD2	TRBV9	TRBJ2-2	NA	TGCGCCAGCAGCGTAGGGCTGAGCGGGGGGGCCGGGAACACCGGGGAGCTGTTTTTT	CASSVGLSGGAGNTGELFF
NA	TRBV19	TRBJ1-1	NA	TGTGCCAGTAGTATAGTAGACACTGTCGACACTGAAGCTTTCTTT	CASSIVDTVDTEAFF
NA	TRBV28	TRBJ1-5	NA	TGTGCCAGCAGAAGTGGGGGGCAGCCCCAGCATTTT	CASRSGGQPQHF
NA	TRBV7-2	TRBJ1-2	NA	TGTGCCAGCAGCTTAGGATCGCAGGGTCGGGGCTACACCTTC	CASSLGSQGRGYTF
NA	TRBV5-8	TRBJ1-5	NA	TGTGCCAGCAGCCCTAGGGGCGGGATCAATCAGCCCCAGCATTTT	CASSPRGGINQPQHF
NA	TRBV11-2	TRBJ2-7	few	TGTGCCAGCAGCTTAGTTTCGGTCTCCTACGAGCAGTACTTC	CASSLVSVSYEQYF
NA	TRBV28	TRBJ2-7	NA	TGTGCCAGCAGTTTAGGGAGGCGGCTCTACGAGCAGTACTTC	CASSLGRRLYEQYF
NA	TRBV2	TRBJ2-7	NA	TGTGCCAGCAGTAGACAGACCCTAGGGCAGTACTTC	CASSRQTLGQYF
NA	TRBV28	TRBJ1-1	NA	TGTGCCAGCTGCGTGCCGTCTATGAACACTGAAGCTTTCTTT	CASCVPSMNTEAFF
TRBD1	TRBV19	TRBJ1-6	NA	TGTGCCAGTAGTGGATTGGACAGGGGGCTTAGTTCACCCCTCCACTTT	CASSGLDRGLSSPLHF
TRBD2	TRBV11-2	TRBJ2-1	once	TGTGCCAGCAGCTTAGAGTCAGCGGGGTATAGTGGCGAGCAGTTCTTC	CASSLESAGYSGEQFF
TRBD1	TRBV19	TRBJ2-3	NA	TGTGCCACCTCTGACAGGGGCACAGATACGCAGTATTTT	CATSDRGTDTQYF
NA	TRBV6-5	TRBJ2-3	NA	TGTGCCAGCAGGAAAACGCCCCAGGCCGTGGATACGCAGTATTTT	CASRKTPQAVDTQYF
NA	TRBV5-4	TRBJ2-7	NA	TGTGCCAGCAGTCGACAGCAGTTGGACGAGCAGTACTTC	CASSRQQLDEQYF
NA	TRBV21-1	TRBJ2-2	NA	TGTGCCAGCAGCAAAGATCCCTATGGACAGGGGGGTATTGGCGGGGAGCTGTTTTTT	CASSKDPYGQGGIGGELFF
NA	TRBV11-2	TRBJ1-2	NA	TGTGCCAGCAGCATGACAACTGGCTACACCTTC	CASSMTTGYTF
NA	TRBV30	TRBJ2-3	NA	TGTGCCTGGAGTCCCAAAGTCTCTAGCACAGATACGCAGTATTTT	CAWSPKVSSTDTQYF
TRBD2	TRBV4-1	TRBJ2-3	NA	TGCGCCAGCAGCCCGGGGAGGGAGACTAGCACAGATACGCAGTATTTT	CASSPGRETSTDTQYF
TRBD2	TRBV9	TRBJ2-1	NA	TGTGCCAGCAGCGGAGCTAGCGGGGGGGGTCCCAATGAGCAGTTCTTC	CASSGASGGGPNEQFF